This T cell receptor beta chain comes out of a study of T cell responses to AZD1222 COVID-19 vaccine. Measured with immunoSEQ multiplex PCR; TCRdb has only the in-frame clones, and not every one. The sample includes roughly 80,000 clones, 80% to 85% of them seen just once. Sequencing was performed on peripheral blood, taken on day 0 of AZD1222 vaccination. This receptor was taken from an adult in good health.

The CDR3: CASGGTSGANVLTF. The CDR3 DNA is TGTGCCAGCGGGGGAACCTCTGGGGCCAACGTCCTGACTTTC. The chain links TRBV3-1 (or the pseudogene TRBV3-2) to TRBJ2-6, with D perhaps assigned TRBD1 or TRBD2 (5 bases each). V was cut by 8 bases and J by 0 bases, with 8 bases left in between. The V gene's germline CDR1 is LGHDT and CDR2 YNNKEL (reference sequence). The CDR3 loop spans 14 amino acids.